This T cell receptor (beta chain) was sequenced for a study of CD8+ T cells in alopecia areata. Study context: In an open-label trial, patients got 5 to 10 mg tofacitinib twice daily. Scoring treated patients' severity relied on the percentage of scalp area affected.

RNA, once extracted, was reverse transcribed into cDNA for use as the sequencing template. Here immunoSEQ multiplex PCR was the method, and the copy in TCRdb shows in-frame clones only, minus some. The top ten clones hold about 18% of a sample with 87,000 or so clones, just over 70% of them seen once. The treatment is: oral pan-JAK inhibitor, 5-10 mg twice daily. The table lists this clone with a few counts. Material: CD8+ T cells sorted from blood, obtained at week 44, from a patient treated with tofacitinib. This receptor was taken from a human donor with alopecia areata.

The DNA for the CDR3 is TGTGCCAGCGCTTCTAGCGGGGGGAGCACAGATACGCAGTATTTT. This gives the protein CASASSGGSTDTQYF. V usage is TRBV6-5 and J usage is TRBJ2-3; TRBD2 agrees at 11 bases. Losses at the gene ends were 8 bases for V and 0 bases for J; bases not matched to a gene: 4. Looked up from germline, CDR1 is MNHEY and CDR2 is SVGAGI. This CDR3 region has 15 residues.